A selection of T cell receptor beta chains follows, all from one sample in a study of T cell responses to AZD1222 COVID-19 vaccine. TCRdb's copy holds only in-frame clones and misses some; the assay was immunoSEQ multiplex PCR. The table records some 120,000 clones, 89% of them present only once. The sequencing here drew on peripheral blood, taken on day 0 of AZD1222 vaccination. These receptor sequences come from an adult in good health. Both conserved end residues are part of each CDR3. D genes are given only for firm matches. Not all rows give a size; the values are once, few, many and, for expanded clones, a class.

CDR3aa: CASSSLAGGYYEQYF; CDR3nt: TGTGCCAGCAGTTCGCTAGCGGGAGGGTACTACGAGCAGTACTTC; d_gene: TRBD2; abundance: -; v_gene: TRBV6-2/TRBV6-3; j_gene: TRBJ2-7
CDR3aa: CASSFSRTSRETQYF; CDR3nt: TGCGCCAGCAGCTTCTCGCGGACTAGCCGGGAGACCCAGTACTTC; d_gene: TRBD2; abundance: -; v_gene: TRBV5-1; j_gene: TRBJ2-5
CDR3aa: CAISEDRVTEAFF; CDR3nt: TGTGCCATCAGTGAGGACAGGGTCACTGAAGCTTTCTTT; d_gene: TRBD1; abundance: -; v_gene: TRBV10-3; j_gene: TRBJ1-1
CDR3aa: CASSQVNSVNEQFF; CDR3nt: TGTGCCAGCAGCCAAGTTAATAGCGTCAATGAGCAGTTCTTC; d_gene: -; abundance: -; v_gene: TRBV3-1/TRBV3-2; j_gene: TRBJ2-1
CDR3aa: CASSLGGTIYNEQFF; CDR3nt: TGTGCCAGCAGCCTCGGGGGGACTATATACAATGAGCAGTTCTTC; d_gene: TRBD2; abundance: -; v_gene: TRBV7-9; j_gene: TRBJ2-1
CDR3aa: CASSPDPSGAIYYVDEQFF; CDR3nt: TGTGCCAGCAGCCCGGACCCTAGCGGGGCCATATATTATGTCGATGAGCAGTTCTTC; d_gene: TRBD2; abundance: -; v_gene: TRBV5-8; j_gene: TRBJ2-1
CDR3aa: CASSGHSGRGTDTQYF; CDR3nt: TGTGCCAGCAGCGGACATAGCGGGAGAGGCACAGATACGCAGTATTTT; d_gene: TRBD2; abundance: many; v_gene: TRBV9; j_gene: TRBJ2-3
CDR3aa: CASSKSARDNEQFF; CDR3nt: TGCGCCAGCAGCAAAAGCGCGAGGGACAATGAGCAGTTCTTC; d_gene: -; abundance: -; v_gene: TRBV5-1; j_gene: TRBJ2-1
CDR3aa: CASSLDRGSTDTQYF; CDR3nt: TGCGCCAGCAGCTTGGATCGAGGGAGCACAGATACGCAGTATTTT; d_gene: -; abundance: -; v_gene: TRBV5-1; j_gene: TRBJ2-3
CDR3aa: CASSQVRLAGVGTDTQYF; CDR3nt: TGTGCCAGCAGCCAAGTGAGGTTAGCGGGTGTGGGCACAGATACGCAGTATTTT; d_gene: TRBD2; abundance: -; v_gene: TRBV3-1/TRBV3-2; j_gene: TRBJ2-3
CDR3aa: CASSQVPGETQYF; CDR3nt: TGCGCCAGCAGCCAAGTACCAGGGGAGACCCAGTACTTC; d_gene: -; abundance: -; v_gene: TRBV4-1; j_gene: TRBJ2-5
CDR3aa: CASSPQVGNTEAFF; CDR3nt: TGTGCCAGCAGCCCTCAGGTGGGGAACACTGAAGCTTTCTTT; d_gene: -; abundance: -; v_gene: TRBV2; j_gene: TRBJ1-1
CDR3aa: CASSPGTPGAGHEKLFF; CDR3nt: TGTGCCAGCTCACCGGGGACACCAGGCGCCGGCCATGAAAAACTGTTTTTT; d_gene: -; abundance: -; v_gene: TRBV18; j_gene: TRBJ1-4
CDR3aa: CASSWDREPYTF; CDR3nt: TGTGCCAGCAGCTGGGACAGGGAGCCCTACACCTTC; d_gene: TRBD1; abundance: few; v_gene: TRBV14; j_gene: TRBJ1-2
CDR3aa: CATSTGTGGNQPQHF; CDR3nt: TGTGCCACCAGCACCGGGACAGGGGGCAATCAGCCCCAGCATTTT; d_gene: TRBD1; abundance: -; v_gene: TRBV15; j_gene: TRBJ1-5
CDR3aa: CASSLGGSFGYTF; CDR3nt: TGCGCCAGCAGCTTGGGAGGGTCTTTTGGCTACACCTTC; d_gene: -; abundance: -; v_gene: TRBV5-1; j_gene: TRBJ1-2
CDR3aa: CASSQGLAGYYEQFF; CDR3nt: TGTGCCAGCAGCCAAGGACTAGCGGGATATTATGAGCAGTTCTTC; d_gene: TRBD2; abundance: -; v_gene: TRBV4-2; j_gene: TRBJ2-1
CDR3aa: CASSGTMGEQFF; CDR3nt: TGCGCCAGCAGCGGGACCATGGGTGAGCAGTTCTTC; d_gene: -; abundance: once; v_gene: TRBV5-1; j_gene: TRBJ2-1
CDR3aa: CASSFGHYNEQFF; CDR3nt: TGTGCCAGCAGCTTTGGGCACTACAATGAGCAGTTCTTC; d_gene: -; abundance: -; v_gene: TRBV5-5; j_gene: TRBJ2-1
CDR3aa: CASSFSVEEKLFF; CDR3nt: TGTGCCAGCAGCTTTTCGGTGGAAGAAAAACTGTTTTTT; d_gene: -; abundance: -; v_gene: TRBV5-4; j_gene: TRBJ1-4
CDR3aa: CASSFYGGLEAFF; CDR3nt: TGTGCCAGCAGCTTTTACGGGGGCCTTGAAGCTTTCTTT; d_gene: -; abundance: -; v_gene: TRBV11-2; j_gene: TRBJ1-1
CDR3aa: CASSQRWGSVSQTEQYF; CDR3nt: TGTGCCAGCAGCCAAAGGTGGGGGAGCGTCTCTCAGACCGAGCAGTACTTC; d_gene: -; abundance: once; v_gene: TRBV5-5; j_gene: TRBJ2-7
CDR3aa: CASSAGLAGTYEQYF; CDR3nt: TGCGCCAGCAGCGCGGGACTAGCGGGGACCTACGAGCAGTACTTC; d_gene: TRBD2; abundance: -; v_gene: TRBV5-1; j_gene: TRBJ2-7
CDR3aa: CASSFFSGGNGETQYF; CDR3nt: TGTGCCAGCAGCTTTTTTAGCGGGGGGAACGGGGAGACCCAGTACTTC; d_gene: TRBD2; abundance: -; v_gene: TRBV5-6; j_gene: TRBJ2-5
CDR3aa: CASSQQATPTYNEQFF; CDR3nt: TGTGCCAGCAGCCAACAGGCCACACCAACATACAATGAGCAGTTCTTC; d_gene: -; abundance: -; v_gene: TRBV4-2; j_gene: TRBJ2-1
CDR3aa: CASSQGASAYEQYF; CDR3nt: TGTGCCAGCAGCCAGGGGGCTAGCGCCTACGAGCAGTACTTC; d_gene: -; abundance: -; v_gene: TRBV3-1/TRBV3-2; j_gene: TRBJ2-7
CDR3aa: CATQETQYF; CDR3nt: TGTGCCACCCAAGAGACCCAGTACTTC; d_gene: -; abundance: -; v_gene: TRBV7-2; j_gene: TRBJ2-5
CDR3aa: CASSSGTGVNSPLHF; CDR3nt: TGCGCCAGCAGCTCCGGGACCGGAGTTAATTCACCCCTCCACTTT; d_gene: -; abundance: -; v_gene: TRBV5-1; j_gene: TRBJ1-6
CDR3aa: CASSLGGQFVSGNTIYF; CDR3nt: TGTGCCAGCTCACTTGGGGGACAGTTCGTCTCTGGAAACACCATATATTTT; d_gene: TRBD1; abundance: -; v_gene: TRBV18; j_gene: TRBJ1-3
CDR3aa: CASSWRKAASNTEAFF; CDR3nt: TGTGCCAGCAGCTGGAGGAAAGCAGCATCGAACACTGAAGCTTTCTTT; d_gene: -; abundance: -; v_gene: TRBV5-4; j_gene: TRBJ1-1
CDR3aa: CASSELWGARNTIYF; CDR3nt: TGTGCCAGCAGTGAATTATGGGGGGCAAGAAACACCATATATTTT; d_gene: -; abundance: -; v_gene: TRBV6-1; j_gene: TRBJ1-3
CDR3aa: CASSLGRGLQSGELFF; CDR3nt: TGTGCCAGCAGCTTAGGAAGGGGGCTACAGTCCGGGGAGCTGTTTTTT; d_gene: TRBD1; abundance: few; v_gene: TRBV7-9; j_gene: TRBJ2-2
CDR3aa: CASSLSSGRGMNTEAFF; CDR3nt: TGTGCCAGCAGTTTATCGTCAGGGAGGGGAATGAACACTGAAGCTTTCTTT; d_gene: -; abundance: -; v_gene: TRBV27; j_gene: TRBJ1-1
CDR3aa: CANTGRPSYEQYF; CDR3nt: TGTGCCAACACAGGAAGACCTTCCTACGAGCAGTACTTC; d_gene: -; abundance: once; v_gene: TRBV6-5; j_gene: TRBJ2-7
CDR3aa: CASSAEYQPQHF; CDR3nt: TGTGCCAGCAGTGCCGAATATCAGCCCCAGCATTTT; d_gene: -; abundance: -; v_gene: TRBV28; j_gene: TRBJ1-5
CDR3aa: CASSDFRRNQPQHF; CDR3nt: TGTGCCAGCAGTGATTTCAGACGCAATCAGCCCCAGCATTTT; d_gene: -; abundance: -; v_gene: TRBV25-1; j_gene: TRBJ1-5
CDR3aa: CASMSSGNEQYF; CDR3nt: TGTGCCAGCATGTCTAGCGGAAACGAGCAGTACTTC; d_gene: TRBD2; abundance: -; v_gene: TRBV27; j_gene: TRBJ2-7
CDR3aa: CASSAGTMNYGYTF; CDR3nt: TGTGCCAGCAGCGCCGGGACAATGAACTATGGCTACACCTTC; d_gene: -; abundance: -; v_gene: TRBV28; j_gene: TRBJ1-2
CDR3aa: CASSADIGVGQPQHF; CDR3nt: TGTGCCAGCAGCGCGGACATTGGAGTTGGTCAGCCCCAGCATTTT; d_gene: -; abundance: -; v_gene: TRBV9; j_gene: TRBJ1-5
CDR3aa: CASIGGTANSNQPQHF; CDR3nt: TGTGCCAGCATCGGAGGGACAGCCAATAGCAATCAGCCCCAGCATTTT; d_gene: TRBD1; abundance: few; v_gene: TRBV6-4; j_gene: TRBJ1-5
CDR3aa: CASSVGTLSTDTQYF; CDR3nt: TGTGCCAGCAGCGTTGGGACCCTTAGCACAGATACGCAGTATTTT; d_gene: -; abundance: -; v_gene: TRBV3-1/TRBV3-2; j_gene: TRBJ2-3
CDR3aa: CASSLSGQGVGYGYTF; CDR3nt: TGTGCCAGCAGTTTATCTGGACAGGGAGTCGGCTATGGCTACACCTTC; d_gene: TRBD1; abundance: -; v_gene: TRBV27; j_gene: TRBJ1-2
CDR3aa: CASSPLAGGDTQYF; CDR3nt: TGTGCCAGCTCACCCCTAGCGGGGGGCGATACGCAGTATTTT; d_gene: TRBD2; abundance: -; v_gene: TRBV18; j_gene: TRBJ2-3
CDR3aa: CASSFGNRGMKGYTF; CDR3nt: TGTGCCAGCAGTTTTGGGAACAGGGGAATGAAGGGCTACACCTTC; d_gene: TRBD1; abundance: few; v_gene: TRBV28; j_gene: TRBJ1-2
CDR3aa: CASSLTGGLRTDTQYF; CDR3nt: TGTGCCAGCAGCTTAACGGGCGGCCTCCGCACAGATACGCAGTATTTT; d_gene: -; abundance: -; v_gene: TRBV7-4; j_gene: TRBJ2-3
CDR3aa: CASSARLATGELFF; CDR3nt: TGTGCCAGCAGTGCTAGACTCGCCACCGGGGAGCTGTTTTTT; d_gene: -; abundance: -; v_gene: TRBV2; j_gene: TRBJ2-2
CDR3aa: CASSPSGTDTQYF; CDR3nt: TGTGCCAGTAGCCCAAGTGGAACAGATACGCAGTATTTT; d_gene: -; abundance: -; v_gene: TRBV19; j_gene: TRBJ2-3
CDR3aa: CASSDPGGPLHF; CDR3nt: TGTGCCAGCAGCGATCCAGGGGGACCCCTCCACTTT; d_gene: TRBD1; abundance: -; v_gene: TRBV9; j_gene: TRBJ1-6